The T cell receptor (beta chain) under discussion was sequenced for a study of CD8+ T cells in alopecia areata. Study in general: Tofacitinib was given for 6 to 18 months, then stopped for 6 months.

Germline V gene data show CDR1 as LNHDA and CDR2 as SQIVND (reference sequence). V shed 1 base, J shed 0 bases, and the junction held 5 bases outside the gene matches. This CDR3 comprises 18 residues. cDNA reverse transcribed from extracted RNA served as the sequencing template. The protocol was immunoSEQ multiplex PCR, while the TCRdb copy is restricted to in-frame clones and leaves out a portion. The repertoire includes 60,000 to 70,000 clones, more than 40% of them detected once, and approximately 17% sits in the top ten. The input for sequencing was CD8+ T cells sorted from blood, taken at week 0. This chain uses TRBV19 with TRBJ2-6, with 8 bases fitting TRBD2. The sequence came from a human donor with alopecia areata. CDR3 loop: CASSIGVAGISGANVLTF. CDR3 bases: TGTGCCAGTAGTATAGGGGTAGCGGGGATCTCTGGGGCCAACGTCCTGACTTTC.